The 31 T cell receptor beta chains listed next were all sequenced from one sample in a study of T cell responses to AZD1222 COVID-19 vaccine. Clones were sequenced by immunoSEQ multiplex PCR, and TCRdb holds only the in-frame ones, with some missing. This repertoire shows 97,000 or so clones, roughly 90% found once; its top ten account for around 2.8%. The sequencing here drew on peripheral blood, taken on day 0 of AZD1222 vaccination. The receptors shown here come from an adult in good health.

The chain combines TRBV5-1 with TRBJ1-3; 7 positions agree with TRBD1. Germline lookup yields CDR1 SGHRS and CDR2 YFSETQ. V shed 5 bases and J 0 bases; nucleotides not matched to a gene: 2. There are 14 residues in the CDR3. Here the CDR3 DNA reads TGCGCCAGCAGGGGGGACAGCTCTGGAAACACCATATATTTT. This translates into CASRGDSSGNTIYF.

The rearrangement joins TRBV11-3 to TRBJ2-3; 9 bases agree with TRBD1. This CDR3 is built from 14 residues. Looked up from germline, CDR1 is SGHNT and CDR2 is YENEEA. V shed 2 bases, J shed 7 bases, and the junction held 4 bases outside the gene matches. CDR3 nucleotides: TGTGCCAGCAGCTTAACAGGGGGCATAAATACGCAGTATTTT. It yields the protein CASSLTGGINTQYF.

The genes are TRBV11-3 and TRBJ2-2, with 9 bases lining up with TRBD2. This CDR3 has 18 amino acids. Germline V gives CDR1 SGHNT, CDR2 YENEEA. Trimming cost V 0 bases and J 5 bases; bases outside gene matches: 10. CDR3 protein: CASSLDRISGRGTGELFF. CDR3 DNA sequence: TGTGCCAGCAGCTTAGATCGAATTAGCGGGAGAGGGACCGGGGAGCTGTTTTTT.

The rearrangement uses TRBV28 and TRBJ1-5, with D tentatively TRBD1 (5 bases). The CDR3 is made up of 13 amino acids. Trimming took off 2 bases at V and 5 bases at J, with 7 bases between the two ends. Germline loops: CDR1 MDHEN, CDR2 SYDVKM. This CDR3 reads CASSLGAYQPQHF. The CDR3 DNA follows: TGTGCCAGCAGTTTAGGGGCCTATCAGCCCCAGCATTTT.

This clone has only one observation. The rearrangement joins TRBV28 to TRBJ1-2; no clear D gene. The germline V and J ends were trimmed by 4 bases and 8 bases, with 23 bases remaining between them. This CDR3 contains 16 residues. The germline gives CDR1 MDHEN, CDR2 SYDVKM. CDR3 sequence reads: CASSSPPPGGKRGYTF. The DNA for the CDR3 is TGTGCCAGCAGTTCACCCCCCCCCGGAGGAAAGAGGGGCTACACCTTC.

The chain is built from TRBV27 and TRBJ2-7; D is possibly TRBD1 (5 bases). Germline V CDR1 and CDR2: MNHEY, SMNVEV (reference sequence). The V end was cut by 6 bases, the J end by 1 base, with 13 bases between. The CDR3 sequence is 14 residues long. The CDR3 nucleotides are TGTGCCAGCAGCCATGACAGCACATCCTACGAGCAGTACTTC. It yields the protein CASSHDSTSYEQYF.

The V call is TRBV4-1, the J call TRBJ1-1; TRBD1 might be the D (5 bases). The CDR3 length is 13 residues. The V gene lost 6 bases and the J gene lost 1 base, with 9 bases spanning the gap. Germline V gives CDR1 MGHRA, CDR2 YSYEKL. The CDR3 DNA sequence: TGCGCCAGCAGGGGTACAGGGAACACTGAAGCTTTCTTT. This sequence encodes CASRGTGNTEAFF.

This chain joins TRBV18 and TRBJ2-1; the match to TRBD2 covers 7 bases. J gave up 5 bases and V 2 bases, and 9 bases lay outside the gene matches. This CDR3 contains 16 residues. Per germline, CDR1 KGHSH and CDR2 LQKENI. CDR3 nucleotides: TGTGCCAGCTCACCAACTGTCCCTAGCGGTCACAATGAGCAGTTCTTC. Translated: CASSPTVPSGHNEQFF.

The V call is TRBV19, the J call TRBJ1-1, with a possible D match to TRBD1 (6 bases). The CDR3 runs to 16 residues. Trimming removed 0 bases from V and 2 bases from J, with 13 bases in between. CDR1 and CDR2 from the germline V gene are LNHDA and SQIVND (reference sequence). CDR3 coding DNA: TGTGCCAGTAGTATAGATTGGGCAGGGGACAACACTGAAGCTTTCTTT. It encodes CASSIDWAGDNTEAFF.

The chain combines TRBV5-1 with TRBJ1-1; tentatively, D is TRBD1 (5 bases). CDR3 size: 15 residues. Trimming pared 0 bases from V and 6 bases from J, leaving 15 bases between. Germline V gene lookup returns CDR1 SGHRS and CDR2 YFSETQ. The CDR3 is CASSLGGRYSSEAFF. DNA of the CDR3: TGCGCCAGCAGCTTGGGGGGGAGATACAGCTCTGAAGCTTTCTTT.

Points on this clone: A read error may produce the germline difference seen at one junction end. The CDR3 nucleotides read TGTGCCAGCAGCGTAGAATACAATGAGCAGTTCTTC. Its protein product is CASSVEYNEQFF. The chain employs TRBV11-3 and TRBJ2-1; D gene ambiguous. The CDR3 is 12 residues long. Germline values: CDR1 SGHNT, CDR2 YENEEA.

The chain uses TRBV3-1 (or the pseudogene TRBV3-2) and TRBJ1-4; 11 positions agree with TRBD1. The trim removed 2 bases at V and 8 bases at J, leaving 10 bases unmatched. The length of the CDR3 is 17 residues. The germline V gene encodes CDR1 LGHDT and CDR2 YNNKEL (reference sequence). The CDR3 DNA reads TGTGCCAGCAGCCAAACGGGCCTCGGGACAGGGGGGGAAAAACTGTTTTTT. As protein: CASSQTGLGTGGEKLFF.

The CDR3 protein is CASSGRGWQETQYF. CDR3 sequence (DNA): TGTGCCAGCAGCGGCAGGGGTTGGCAAGAGACCCAGTACTTC. The chain couples TRBV9 to TRBJ2-5; the D gene is possibly TRBD1 (6 bases). There are 14 residues in the CDR3. The ends were cut back, 3 bases at V and 2 bases at J, with 11 bases in the middle. Germline lookup yields CDR1 SGDLS and CDR2 YYNGEE.

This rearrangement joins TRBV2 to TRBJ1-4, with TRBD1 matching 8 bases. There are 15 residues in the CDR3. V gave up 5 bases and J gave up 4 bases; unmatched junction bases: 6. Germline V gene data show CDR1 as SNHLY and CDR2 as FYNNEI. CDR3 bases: TGTGCCAGCAGTCCCCTGGGACAGGATAATGAAAAACTGTTTTTT. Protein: CASSPLGQDNEKLFF.

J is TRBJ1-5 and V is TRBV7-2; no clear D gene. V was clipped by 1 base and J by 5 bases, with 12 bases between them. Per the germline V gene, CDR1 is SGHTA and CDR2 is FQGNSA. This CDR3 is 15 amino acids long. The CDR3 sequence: CASSLVASADQPQHF. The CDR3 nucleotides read TGTGCCAGCAGCTTAGTCGCGTCGGCTGATCAGCCCCAGCATTTT. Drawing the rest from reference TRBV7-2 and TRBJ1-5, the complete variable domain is GAGVSQSPSNKVTEKGKDVELRCDPISGHTALYWYRQSLGQGLEFLIYFQGNSAPDKSGLPSDRFSAERTGGSVSTLTIQRTQQEDSAVYLCASSLVASADQPQHFGDGTRLSIL.

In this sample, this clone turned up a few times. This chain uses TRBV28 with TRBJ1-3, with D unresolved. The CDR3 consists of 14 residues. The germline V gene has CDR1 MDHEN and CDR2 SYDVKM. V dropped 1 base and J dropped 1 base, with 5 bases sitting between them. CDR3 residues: CASSLSGSGNTIYF. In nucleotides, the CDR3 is TGTGCCAGCAGTTTATCGGGGTCTGGAAACACCATATATTTT.

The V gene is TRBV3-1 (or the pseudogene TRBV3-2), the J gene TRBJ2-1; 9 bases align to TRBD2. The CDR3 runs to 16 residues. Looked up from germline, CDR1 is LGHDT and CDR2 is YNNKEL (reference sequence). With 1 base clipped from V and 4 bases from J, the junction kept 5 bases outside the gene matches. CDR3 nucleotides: TGTGCCAGCAGCCAAGTCCCTAGCGGGATTTACAATGAGCAGTTCTTC. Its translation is CASSQVPSGIYNEQFF.

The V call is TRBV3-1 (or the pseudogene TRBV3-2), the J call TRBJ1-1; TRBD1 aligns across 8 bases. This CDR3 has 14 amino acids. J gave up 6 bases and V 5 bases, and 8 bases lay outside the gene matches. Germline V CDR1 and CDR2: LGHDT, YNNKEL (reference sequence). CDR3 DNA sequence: TGTGCCAGCAGCGACAGGGGCGGCGGGGCTGAAGCTTTCTTT. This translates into CASSDRGGGAEAFF.

CDR3 DNA sequence: TGTGCCAGCAGACGGGACAGGTCCTACGAGCAGTACTTC. Amino acids: CASRRDRSYEQYF. The J gene is TRBJ2-7, the V gene TRBV7-8; TRBD1 matches at 8 bases. Trimming took 6 bases from V and 1 from J; bases not matched to a gene: 2. The CDR3 is 13 residues long. Germline CDR1 reads SGHVS; CDR2 reads FQNEAQ.

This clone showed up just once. CDR3 region: CASSEVREYTEAFF. The CDR3 bases are TGTGCCAGCAGTGAAGTAAGGGAATACACTGAAGCTTTCTTT. The chain carries TRBV6-1 and TRBJ1-1, with D unclear. The V end lost 1 base, the J end lost 3 bases, and 9 bases lay between the germline ends. The CDR3 has 14 amino acids. Germline V CDR1 and CDR2: MNHNS, SASEGT.

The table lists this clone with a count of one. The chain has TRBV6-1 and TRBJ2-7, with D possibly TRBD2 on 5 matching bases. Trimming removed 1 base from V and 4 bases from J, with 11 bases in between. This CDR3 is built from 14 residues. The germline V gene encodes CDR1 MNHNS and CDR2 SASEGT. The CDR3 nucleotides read TGTGCCAGCAGTGAAGGAATGAGGGTTTACGAGCAGTACTTC. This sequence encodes CASSEGMRVYEQYF.

The CDR3 protein is CASSFRDRNTGELFF. The CDR3 region has the DNA TGTGCCAGCAGCTTCAGGGACAGGAACACCGGGGAGCTGTTTTTT. The chain has TRBV7-9 and TRBJ2-2; TRBD1 agrees at 7 bases. The J segment lost 1 base and the V segment lost 3 bases, leaving 2 bases of the junction unmatched. Germline V gene data show CDR1 as SEHNR and CDR2 as FQNEAQ (reference sequence). CDR3 size: 15 residues.

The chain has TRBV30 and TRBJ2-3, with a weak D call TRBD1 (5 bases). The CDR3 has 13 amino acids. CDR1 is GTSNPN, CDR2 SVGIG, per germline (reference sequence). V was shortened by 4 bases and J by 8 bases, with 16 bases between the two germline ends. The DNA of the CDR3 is TGTGCCTGGACAGGGATAGGGCCGGGTACGCAGTATTTT. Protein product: CAWTGIGPGTQYF.

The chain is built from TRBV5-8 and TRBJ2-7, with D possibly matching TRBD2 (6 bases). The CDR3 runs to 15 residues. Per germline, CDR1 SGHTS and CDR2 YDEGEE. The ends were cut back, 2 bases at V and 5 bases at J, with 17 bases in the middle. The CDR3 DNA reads TGTGCCAGCAGCTTTGGGACCACGCGGGAAAACGAGCAGTACTTC. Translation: CASSFGTTRENEQYF.

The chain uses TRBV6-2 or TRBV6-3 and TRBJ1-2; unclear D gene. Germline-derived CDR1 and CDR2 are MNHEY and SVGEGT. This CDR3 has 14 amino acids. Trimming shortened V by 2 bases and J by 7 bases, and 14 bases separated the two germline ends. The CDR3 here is CASSYRANVVGYTF. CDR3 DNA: TGTGCCAGCAGTTACCGGGCCAACGTAGTTGGCTACACCTTC.

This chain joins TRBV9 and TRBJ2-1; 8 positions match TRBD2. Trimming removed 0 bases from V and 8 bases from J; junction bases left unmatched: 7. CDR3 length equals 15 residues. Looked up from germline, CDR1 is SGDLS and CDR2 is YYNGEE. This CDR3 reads CASSVAGRGGDEQFF. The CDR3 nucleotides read TGTGCCAGCAGCGTAGCCGGGAGGGGGGGCGATGAGCAGTTCTTC.

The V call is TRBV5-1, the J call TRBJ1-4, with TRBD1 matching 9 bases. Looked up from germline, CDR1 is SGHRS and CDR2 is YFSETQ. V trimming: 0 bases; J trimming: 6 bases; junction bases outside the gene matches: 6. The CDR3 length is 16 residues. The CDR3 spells CASSLAGQGGHEKLFF. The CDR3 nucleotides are TGCGCCAGCAGCTTGGCGGGACAGGGTGGACATGAAAAACTGTTTTTT.

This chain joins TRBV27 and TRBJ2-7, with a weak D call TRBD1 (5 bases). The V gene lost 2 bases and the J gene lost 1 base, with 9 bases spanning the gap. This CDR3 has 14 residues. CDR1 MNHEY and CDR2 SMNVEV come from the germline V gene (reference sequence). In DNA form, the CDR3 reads TGTGCCAGCAGTTTAAGTCAGGGTTCCTACGAGCAGTACTTC. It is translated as CASSLSQGSYEQYF.

DNA for the CDR3: TGTGCCAGCAGTCCTTTATTGAGGGGAAACACCATATATTTT. It yields the protein CASSPLLRGNTIYF. The chain couples TRBV28 to TRBJ1-3; D call uncertain. Germline values: CDR1 MDHEN, CDR2 SYDVKM. V gave up 5 bases and J gave up 4 bases, with 12 bases separating them. The CDR3 loop spans 14 amino acids.

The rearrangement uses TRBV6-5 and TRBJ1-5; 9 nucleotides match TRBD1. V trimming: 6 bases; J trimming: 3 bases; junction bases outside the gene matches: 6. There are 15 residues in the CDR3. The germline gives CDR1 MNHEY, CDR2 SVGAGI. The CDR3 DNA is TGTGCCAGCAGCCCCGGGACAGGGTTCAATCAGCCCCAGCATTTT. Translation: CASSPGTGFNQPQHF.

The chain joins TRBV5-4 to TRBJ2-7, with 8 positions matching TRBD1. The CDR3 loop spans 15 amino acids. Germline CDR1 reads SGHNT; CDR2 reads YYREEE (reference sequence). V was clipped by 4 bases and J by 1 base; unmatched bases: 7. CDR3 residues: CASSKTGVISYEQYF. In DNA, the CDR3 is TGTGCCAGCAGCAAGACAGGGGTTATATCCTACGAGCAGTACTTC.